These 24 T cell receptor beta chains were all obtained from the same sample, sequenced in a study of T-cell memory formation after mild COVID-19. TCRdb passed the 5' RACE reads through MiXCR, listing each CDR3 protein once. The sample has around 390,000 distinct CDR3 sequences, approximately 16% seen once. The sample was PBMCs or a T cell subset sorted from them (not recorded which). These receptors originate from a man aged 18 to 35 who had mild COVID-19 (a few samples of this study predate the infection). Cell type and time point are not known.

The table lists this clonotype with a few counts. CDR3 in amino acids: CASSKVTGTAQETQYF. CDR3 nucleotide sequence: TGCGCCAGCAGCAAAGTGACCGGGACAGCACAAGAGACCCAGTACTTC. This rearrangement joins TRBV4-3 to TRBJ2-5; 7 positions agree with TRBD1. Per germline, CDR1 LGHNA and CDR2 YSLEER. The V segment lost 5 bases and the J segment 2 bases; nucleotides outside the gene matches: 11. The CDR3 sequence is 16 residues long.

The chain is built from TRBV15 and TRBJ1-2; 9 bases agree with TRBD1. The junction had 9 bases not matched to a gene; V was cut back by 6 bases and J by 4 bases. Germline CDR1 and CDR2: LNHNV and YYDKDF (reference sequence). The CDR3 extends over 15 amino acids. The DNA for the CDR3 is TGTGCCACCAGACGGGACAGGGACCGTATCTATGGCTACACCTTC. Its translation: CATRRDRDRIYGYTF.

The chain is built from TRBV9 and TRBJ2-7; 14 bases match TRBD2. The CDR3 is 17 amino acids. Per germline, CDR1 SGDLS and CDR2 YYNGEE. The V and J ends lost 4 bases and 2 bases, in that order; junction bases with no gene match: 8. CDR3 protein: CASSSPGTSGGTYEQYF. Written as DNA, the CDR3 is TGTGCCAGCAGCTCACCCGGGACTAGCGGGGGCACCTACGAGCAGTACTTC.

This clonotype was counted between two and nine times. This chain connects TRBV5-1 to TRBJ1-3; tentative D call: TRBD1 (6 bases). V lost 5 bases to trimming and J lost 0 bases, with 9 bases between them. The germline gives CDR1 SGHRS, CDR2 YFSETQ. The CDR3 is 14 residues long. CDR3 nucleotide sequence: TGCGCCAGCAGACAGGGATTCTCTGGAAACACCATATATTTT. Protein sequence: CASRQGFSGNTIYF.

This clonotype has more than one count but fewer than ten. The CDR3 nucleotides read TGTGCCAGCAGCTTAACCTCCGGACAGGGAAAAGGTGACGGGGAGCTGTTTTTT. Amino acids: CASSLTSGQGKGDGELFF. The chain recombines TRBV7-8 with TRBJ2-2; 8 bases line up with TRBD1. V dropped 2 bases and J dropped 7; count of bases not matched to a gene: 15. This CDR3 comprises 18 residues. CDR1 is SGHVS, CDR2 FQNEAQ, per germline.

This clonotype was observed a few times. The chain combines TRBV6-5 with TRBJ2-7; tentative D call: TRBD2 (5 bases). This CDR3 spans 14 amino acids. Germline V gene lookup returns CDR1 MNHEY and CDR2 SVGAGI. V gave up 4 bases and J gave up 4 bases, with 14 bases separating them. CDR3 sequence reads: CASSLGLPGYEQYF. CDR3 in DNA: TGTGCCAGCAGTTTGGGCCTCCCGGGGTACGAGCAGTACTTC.

This clonotype has more than one count but fewer than ten. The rearrangement uses TRBV2 and TRBJ2-1; TRBD2 matches at 7 bases. Looked up from germline, CDR1 is SNHLY and CDR2 is FYNNEI. With V trimmed by 9 bases and J by 5 bases, 4 bases remained unmatched. The CDR3 is made up of 12 amino acids. The CDR3 here is CARLRGNNEQFF. CDR3 coding DNA: TGTGCCAGACTGCGGGGGAACAATGAGCAGTTCTTC. Complete variable domain (other parts from reference TRBV2 and TRBJ2-1): EPEVTQTPSHQVTQMGQEVILRCVPISNHLYFYWYRQILGQKVEFLVSFYNNEISEKSEIFDDQFSVERPDGSNFTLKIRSTKLEDSAMYFCARLRGNNEQFFGPGTRLTVL.

The V call is TRBV12-3 or TRBV12-4, the J call TRBJ1-2; 8 bases map to TRBD1. The V segment lost 3 bases and the J segment 4 bases; nucleotides outside the gene matches: 7. This CDR3 comprises 15 residues. CDR3 in amino acids: CASSFGDRRGYGYTF. The CDR3 bases are TGTGCCAGCAGTTTTGGGGACAGGCGAGGCTATGGCTACACCTTC.

The genes are TRBV18 and TRBJ2-3; TRBD2 might be the D (5 bases). Germline loops: CDR1 KGHSH, CDR2 LQKENI. Trimming pared 3 bases from V and 4 bases from J, leaving 11 bases between. The CDR3 has 14 residues. The CDR3 DNA reads as TGTGCCAGCTCACCCGACATGGGAGCAGATACGCAGTATTTT. Translated: CASSPDMGADTQYF.

This clonotype has just a few counts. The chain employs TRBV15 and TRBJ1-6; 9 nucleotides match TRBD1. The CDR3 covers 15 residues. Looked up from germline, CDR1 is LNHNV and CDR2 is YYDKDF (reference sequence). With V trimmed by 5 bases and J by 7 bases, 6 bases remained unmatched. The CDR3 nucleotides are TGTGCCACCAGCCCCCGGACAGGGGACAATTCACCCCTCCACTTT. Its protein is CATSPRTGDNSPLHF. Using reference TRBV15 and TRBJ1-6 for the parts outside the CDR3, the full variable domain is DAMVIQNPRYQVTQFGKPVTLSCSQTLNHNVMYWYQQKSSQAPKLLFHYYDKDFNNEADTPDNFQSRRPNTSFCFLDIRSPGLGDTAMYLCATSPRTGDNSPLHFGNGTRLTVT.

This clonotype was recorded a few times. The rearrangement uses TRBV12-5 and TRBJ1-2; unclear D gene. Trimming took 2 bases from V and 7 from J, leaving 14 bases between them. This CDR3 is built from 14 residues. Looked up from germline, CDR1 is LGHNT and CDR2 is FRNRAP. The CDR3 loop is CASGLSPGRGGYTF. DNA of the CDR3: TGTGCTAGTGGTTTGTCTCCGGGTAGAGGTGGCTACACCTTC.

The rearrangement uses TRBV27 and TRBJ1-1; no firm D call. This CDR3 spans 14 amino acids. V gave up 2 bases and J gave up 7 bases, with 14 bases separating them. Germline V gene lookup returns CDR1 MNHEY and CDR2 SMNVEV (reference sequence). CDR3 residues: CASSLGLITSEAFF. DNA of the CDR3: TGTGCCAGCAGTTTAGGATTAATCACCAGTGAAGCTTTCTTT.

This clonotype appeared once. The chain carries TRBV6-5 and TRBJ2-2; D tentatively fits TRBD1 or TRBD2 (6 bases each). Trimming took 6 bases from V and 4 from J, leaving 15 bases between them. Looked up from germline, CDR1 is MNHEY and CDR2 is SVGAGI. The length of the CDR3 is 15 residues. The CDR3 coding sequence is TGTGCCAGCAGCCACAGGGAGGTCGGCACCGGGGAGCTGTTTTTT. Translation: CASSHREVGTGELFF.

There are a few counts of this clonotype. The chain employs TRBV27 and TRBJ1-1; the D gene is possibly TRBD1 (5 bases). The CDR3 contains 15 residues. From germline, CDR1 is MNHEY and CDR2 SMNVEV (reference sequence). Trimming shortened V by 2 bases and J by 6 bases, and 16 bases separated the two germline ends. Written as DNA, the CDR3 is TGTGCCAGCAGTTTACGGGACTCCTGGCGAGCTGAAGCTTTCTTT. Translating it yields CASSLRDSWRAEAFF.

This clonotype came up a few times. J is TRBJ2-2 and V is TRBV4-1; D may be TRBD2 (7 bases). V dropped 1 base and J dropped 0 bases, with 21 bases sitting between them. The CDR3 extends over 20 amino acids. The germline V gene encodes CDR1 MGHRA and CDR2 YSYEKL. CDR3 amino acids: CASSQVTSLGGPSNTGELFF. The CDR3 DNA reads as TGCGCCAGCAGCCAAGTGACTAGTTTGGGGGGGCCTTCGAACACCGGGGAGCTGTTTTTT.

The chain joins TRBV20-1 to TRBJ2-5; TRBD1 might be the D (6 bases). Germline CDR1 reads DFQATT; CDR2 reads SNEGSKA (reference sequence). The CDR3 totals 14 residues. The V end lost 3 bases, the J end lost 5 bases, and 16 bases lay between the germline ends. As DNA, the CDR3 is TGCAGTGCTAGCCCCCCAGGGGCGGGCGAGACCCAGTACTTC. Protein product: CSASPPGAGETQYF.

The chain recombines TRBV5-1 with TRBJ1-2, with D possibly TRBD1 on 5 matching bases. The CDR3 runs 13 residues. The V end lost 4 bases, the J end lost 5 bases, and 12 bases lay between the germline ends. The germline V gene encodes CDR1 SGHRS and CDR2 YFSETQ. The CDR3 bases are TGCGCCAGCAGCACCCGGACACTATATGGCTACACCTTC. This gives the protein CASSTRTLYGYTF.

This chain links TRBV5-1 with TRBJ2-1; TRBD2 agrees at 7 bases. The CDR3 is 15 amino acids. V lost 6 bases to trimming and J lost 0 bases; unmatched junction nucleotides: 6. CDR1 is SGHRS, CDR2 YFSETQ, per germline. CDR3 DNA sequence: TGCGCCAGCAACCCCGGGACTACCTCCTACAATGAGCAGTTCTTC. Translation: CASNPGTTSYNEQFF. The whole variable domain, filled in from reference TRBV5-1 and TRBJ2-1, reads KAGVTQTPRYLIKTRGQQVTLSCSPISGHRSVSWYQQTPGQGLQFLFEYFSETQRNKGNFPGRFSGRQFSNSRSEMNVSTLELGDSALYLCASNPGTTSYNEQFFGPGTRLTVL.

This clonotype occurred a few times. V is TRBV7-2 and J is TRBJ1-2, with 7 nucleotides matching TRBD1. The length of the CDR3 is 15 residues. V lost 3 bases to trimming and J lost 5 bases; unmatched junction nucleotides: 9. Germline CDR1 SGHTA, CDR2 FQGNSA. CDR3 in DNA: TGTGCCAGCAGCTTGTCTGGGACAGATCCATATGGCTACACCTTC. It encodes CASSLSGTDPYGYTF. The variable domain in full, completed from reference TRBV7-2 and TRBJ1-2, reads GAGVSQSPSNKVTEKGKDVELRCDPISGHTALYWYRQSLGQGLEFLIYFQGNSAPDKSGLPSDRFSAERTGGSVSTLTIQRTQQEDSAVYLCASSLSGTDPYGYTFGSGTRLTVV.

There are a few counts of this clonotype. The CDR3 spells CASIETTGTGELFF. CDR3 bases: TGTGCCAGCATTGAGACGACAGGAACCGGGGAGCTGTTTTTT. The chain combines TRBV28 with TRBJ2-2; perhaps TRBD1 as D (6 bases). The germline V gene has CDR1 MDHEN and CDR2 SYDVKM. V lost 7 bases, J lost 5 bases, and 14 bases lay in between. The CDR3 is 14 residues long.

This clonotype was observed many times. The genes are TRBV7-3 and TRBJ2-2, with 8 bases identical to TRBD2. The germline CDR1 and CDR2 sequences are SGHTA and FQGTGA. The CDR3 length is 15 residues. Trimming took 2 bases from V and 7 from J; bases not matched to a gene: 6. The CDR3 nucleotides are TGTGCCAGCAGCTTACTCGGGGGGGCTATCGGGGAGCTGTTTTTT. Its protein product is CASSLLGGAIGELFF.

This clonotype was seen a handful of times. This sequence joins TRBV28 and TRBJ2-7; perhaps TRBD2 as D (7 bases). Trimming left V 6 bases short and J 2 bases short, with 20 bases between. From germline, CDR1 is MDHEN and CDR2 SYDVKM. This CDR3 has 16 residues. CDR3 in amino acids: CASSPSLGGAAYEQYV. CDR3 sequence (DNA): TGTGCCAGCAGCCCCTCCCTGGGGGGGGCGGCCTACGAGCAGTACGTC.

This clonotype was observed many times. The V call is TRBV18, the J call TRBJ2-1; D is possibly TRBD2 (6 bases). Looked up from germline, CDR1 is KGHSH and CDR2 is LQKENI. The CDR3 runs 12 residues. The V gene lost 3 bases and the J gene lost 8 bases, with 8 bases spanning the gap. This chain's CDR3 is CASSPGGDEQFF. The CDR3 DNA follows: TGTGCCAGCTCACCGGGCGGGGATGAGCAGTTCTTC.

This clonotype has a handful of counts. In DNA, the CDR3 is TGTGCCAGCAGAGTCCTAACCGGGGAGCTGTTTTTT. This gives the protein CASRVLTGELFF. V and J are TRBV28 and TRBJ2-2, with D uncertain. Trimming shortened V by 6 bases and J by 5 bases, and 7 bases separated the two germline ends. Per the germline V gene, CDR1 is MDHEN and CDR2 is SYDVKM. The length of the CDR3 is 12 residues.